This TCR beta chain was found in a study of T cell changes during pregnancy in multiple sclerosis. Clones were sequenced by immunoSEQ multiplex PCR, and TCRdb holds only the in-frame ones, with some missing. The sample has under 70,000 clones; about 90% are singletons. The trim removed 3 bases at V and 4 bases at J, leaving 5 bases unmatched. Germline CDR1 MGHRA, CDR2 YSYEKL. This CDR3 is 15 amino acids long. Material: CD4+ T cells from peripheral blood mononuclear cells, obtained after pregnancy. The TCR was taken from a female donor in good health, enrolled as a control in a pregnancy study. The chain has TRBV4-1 and TRBJ2-7; 11 bases agree with TRBD1. CDR3 DNA sequence: TGCGCCAGCAGCCACCCTGGACAGGGGGCATACGAGCAGTACTTC. Its translation is CASSHPGQGAYEQYF.